The clone carrying this T cell receptor (beta chain) was seen a few times. Its antigen is still unknown. The data originate from a study of T cell repertoires in cytomegalovirus infection. At the level of the study: CMV epitopes in the study were HLA-C-restricted (recently identified) and HLA-B-restricted (well studied). CMV infection together with matching HLA type was indicated by public TCR beta signatures.

This CDR3 spans 15 amino acids. The V gene lost 2 bases and the J gene lost 5 bases, with 13 bases spanning the gap. The V gene's germline CDR1 is MNHEY and CDR2 SVGAGI. TCRdb processed the reads anew with MiXCR; each CDR3 protein has one entry. The sample consists of roughly 990,000 distinct CDR3 sequences, roughly a third of them appearing once. Findings of the study overall: HLA-C-restricted CMV-specific TCR beta clonotypes were dominant in the ex vivo response.

The V and J genes are TRBV6-5 and TRBJ2-1; D is perhaps TRBD2 (7 bases). This TCR derives from a human donor in good health (CMV status not recorded). Some clones in this sample may be carry-over from other donors' samples. The sample in question was cultured CD8+ T cells from PBMCs, obtained from culture after CMV antigen stimulation. This CDR3 is CASSYLGGPDNEQFF. As DNA, the CDR3 is TGTGCCAGCAGTTACCTGGGGGGGCCAGACAATGAGCAGTTCTTC.